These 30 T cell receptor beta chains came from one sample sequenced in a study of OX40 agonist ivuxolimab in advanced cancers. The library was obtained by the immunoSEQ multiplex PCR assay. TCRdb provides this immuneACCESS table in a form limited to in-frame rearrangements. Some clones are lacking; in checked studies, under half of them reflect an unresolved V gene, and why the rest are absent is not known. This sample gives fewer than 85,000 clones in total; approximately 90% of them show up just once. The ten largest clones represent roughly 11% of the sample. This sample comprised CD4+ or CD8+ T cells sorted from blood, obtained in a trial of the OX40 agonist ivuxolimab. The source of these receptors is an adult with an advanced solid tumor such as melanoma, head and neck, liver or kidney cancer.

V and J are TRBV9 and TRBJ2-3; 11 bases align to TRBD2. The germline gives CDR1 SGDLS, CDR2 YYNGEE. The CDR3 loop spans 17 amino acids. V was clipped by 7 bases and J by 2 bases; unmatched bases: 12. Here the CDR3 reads CASGHSLAGVPTDTQYF. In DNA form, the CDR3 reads TGTGCCAGCGGCCATTCACTAGCGGGGGTACCCACAGATACGCAGTATTTT.

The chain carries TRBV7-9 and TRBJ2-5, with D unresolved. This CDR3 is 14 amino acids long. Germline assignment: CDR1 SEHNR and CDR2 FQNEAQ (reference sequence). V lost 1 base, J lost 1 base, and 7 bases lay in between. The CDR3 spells CASSLVGSQETQYF. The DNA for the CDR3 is TGTGCCAGCAGCTTAGTTGGCAGCCAAGAGACCCAGTACTTC.

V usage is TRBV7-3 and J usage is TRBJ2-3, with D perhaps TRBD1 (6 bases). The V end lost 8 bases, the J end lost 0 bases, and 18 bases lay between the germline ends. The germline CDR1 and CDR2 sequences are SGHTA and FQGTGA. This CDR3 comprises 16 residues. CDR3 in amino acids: CASGRRGQGSTDTQYF. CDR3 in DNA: TGTGCCAGCGGCCGGAGAGGGCAGGGGAGCACAGATACGCAGTATTTT.

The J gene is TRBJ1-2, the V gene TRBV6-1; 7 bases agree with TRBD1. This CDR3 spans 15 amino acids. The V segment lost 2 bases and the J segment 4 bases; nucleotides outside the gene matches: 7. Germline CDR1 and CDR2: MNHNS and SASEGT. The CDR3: CASSEYSGGPYGYTF. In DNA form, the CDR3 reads TGTGCCAGCAGTGAATACTCAGGGGGTCCCTATGGCTACACCTTC.

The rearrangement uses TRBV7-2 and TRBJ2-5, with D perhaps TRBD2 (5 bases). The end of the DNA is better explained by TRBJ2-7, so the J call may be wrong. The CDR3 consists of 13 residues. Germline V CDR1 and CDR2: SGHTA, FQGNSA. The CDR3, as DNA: TGTGCCAGCGCTGCGGGCGGAACCTACGAGCAGTACTTC. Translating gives CASAAGGTYEQYF.

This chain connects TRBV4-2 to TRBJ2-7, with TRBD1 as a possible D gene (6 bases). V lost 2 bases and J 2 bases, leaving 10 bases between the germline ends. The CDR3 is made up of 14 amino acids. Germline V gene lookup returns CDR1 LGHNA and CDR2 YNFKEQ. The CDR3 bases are TGTGCCAGCAGCCAAACGAGGGGGACCTACGAGCAGTACTTC. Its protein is CASSQTRGTYEQYF.

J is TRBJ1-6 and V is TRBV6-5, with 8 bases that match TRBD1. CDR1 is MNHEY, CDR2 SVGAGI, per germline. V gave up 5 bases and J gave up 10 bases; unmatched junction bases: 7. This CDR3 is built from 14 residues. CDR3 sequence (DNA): TGTGCCAGCAGTCAGACAGGGGAGGAATCACCCCTCCACTTT. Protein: CASSQTGEESPLHF.

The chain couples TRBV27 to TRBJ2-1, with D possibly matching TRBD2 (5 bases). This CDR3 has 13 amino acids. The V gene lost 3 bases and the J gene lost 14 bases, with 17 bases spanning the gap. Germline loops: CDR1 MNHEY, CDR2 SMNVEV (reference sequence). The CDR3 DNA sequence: TGTGCCAGCAGTTTGGAGCGGCTGGGTCAAGAGTTCTTC. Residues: CASSLERLGQEFF.

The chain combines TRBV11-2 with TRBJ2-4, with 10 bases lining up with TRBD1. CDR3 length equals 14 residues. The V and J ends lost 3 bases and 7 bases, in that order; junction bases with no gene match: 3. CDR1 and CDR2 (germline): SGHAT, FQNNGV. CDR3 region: CASSFGTGDNIQYF. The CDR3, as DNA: TGTGCCAGCAGCTTTGGGACAGGGGACAACATTCAGTACTTC.

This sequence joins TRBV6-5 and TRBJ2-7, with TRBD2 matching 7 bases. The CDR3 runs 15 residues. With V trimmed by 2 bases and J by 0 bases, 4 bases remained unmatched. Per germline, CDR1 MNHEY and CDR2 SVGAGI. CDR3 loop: CASSYGGGNSYEQYF. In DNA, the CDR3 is TGTGCCAGCAGTTACGGCGGGGGAAACTCCTACGAGCAGTACTTC.

CDR3 nucleotide sequence: TGTGCCAGCAGTTACTCCCGGGGGGGCACAGATACGCAGTATTTT. Protein sequence: CASSYSRGGTDTQYF. The J gene is TRBJ2-3, the V gene TRBV6-5, with 7 bases matching TRBD2. The germline CDR1 and CDR2 sequences are MNHEY and SVGAGI. J gave up 1 base and V 0 bases, and 1 base lay outside the gene matches. This CDR3 spans 15 amino acids.

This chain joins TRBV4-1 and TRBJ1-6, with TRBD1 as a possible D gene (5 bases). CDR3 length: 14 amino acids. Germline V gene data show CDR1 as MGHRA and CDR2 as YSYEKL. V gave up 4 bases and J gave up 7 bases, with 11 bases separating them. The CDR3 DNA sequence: TGCGCCAGCAGCCTACGGGACCTCAATTCACCCCTCCACTTT. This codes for CASSLRDLNSPLHF.

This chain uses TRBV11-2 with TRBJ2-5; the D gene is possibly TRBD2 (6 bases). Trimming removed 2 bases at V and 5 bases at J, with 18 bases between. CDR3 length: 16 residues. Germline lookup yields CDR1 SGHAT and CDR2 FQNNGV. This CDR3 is CASSLSMGPAGETQYF. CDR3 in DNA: TGTGCCAGCAGCTTATCTATGGGGCCTGCGGGGGAGACCCAGTACTTC.

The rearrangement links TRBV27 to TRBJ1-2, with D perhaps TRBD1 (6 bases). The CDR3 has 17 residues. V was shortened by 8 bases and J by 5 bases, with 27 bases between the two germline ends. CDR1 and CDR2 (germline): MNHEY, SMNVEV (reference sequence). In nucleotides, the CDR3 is TGTGCCAGCTCGCACAAAGATACAGGGCGCCAGACTTATGGCTACACCTTC. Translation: CASSHKDTGRQTYGYTF.

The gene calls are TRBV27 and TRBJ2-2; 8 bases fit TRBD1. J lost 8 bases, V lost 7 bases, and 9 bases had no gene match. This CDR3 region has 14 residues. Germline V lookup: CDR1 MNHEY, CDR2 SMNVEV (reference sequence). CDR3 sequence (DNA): TGTGCCAGCACAGTGACAGGGGAGAGGGGGGAGCTGTTTTTT. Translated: CASTVTGERGELFF.

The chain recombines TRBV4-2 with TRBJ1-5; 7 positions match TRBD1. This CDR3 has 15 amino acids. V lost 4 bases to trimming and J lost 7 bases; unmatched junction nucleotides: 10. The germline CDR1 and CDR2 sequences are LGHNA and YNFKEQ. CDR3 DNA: TGTGCCAGCAGCCTGCAAGGGGGGGACAGCCAGCCCCAGCATTTT. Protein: CASSLQGGDSQPQHF.

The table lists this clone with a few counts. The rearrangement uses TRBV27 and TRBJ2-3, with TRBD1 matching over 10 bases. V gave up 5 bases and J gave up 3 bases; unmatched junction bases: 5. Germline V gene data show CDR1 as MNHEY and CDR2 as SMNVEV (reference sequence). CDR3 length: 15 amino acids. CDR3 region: CASSPGTGETDTQYF. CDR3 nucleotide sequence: TGTGCCAGCAGTCCCGGGACAGGGGAAACAGATACGCAGTATTTT.

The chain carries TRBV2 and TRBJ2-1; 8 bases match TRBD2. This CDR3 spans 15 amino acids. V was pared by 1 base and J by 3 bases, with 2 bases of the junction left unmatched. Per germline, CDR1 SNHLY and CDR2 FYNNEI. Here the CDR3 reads CASSEGRGDYNEQFF. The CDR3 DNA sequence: TGTGCCAGCAGTGAAGGGCGGGGGGACTACAATGAGCAGTTCTTC.

CDR3 loop: CASSVGGVNTEAFF. The DNA for the CDR3 is TGTGCCAGCAGCGTAGGGGGGGTGAACACTGAAGCTTTCTTT. The chain links TRBV9 to TRBJ1-1, with D possibly matching TRBD1 (5 bases). CDR3 length equals 14 residues. The V end lost 0 bases, the J end lost 0 bases, and 6 bases lay between the germline ends. Germline-derived CDR1 and CDR2 are SGDLS and YYNGEE.

CDR3 DNA sequence: TGTGCCAGCAGCTTGTTCGGCGGGGGACTCATTAACACCGGGGAGCTGTTTTTT. Translating gives CASSLFGGGLINTGELFF. The rearrangement joins TRBV5-6 to TRBJ2-2; 7 bases match TRBD2. J was trimmed by 2 bases and V by 1 base; bases with no gene match: 11. Germline CDR1 SGHDT, CDR2 YYEEEE. The CDR3 length is 18 residues. Looking up the rest from reference TRBV5-6 and TRBJ2-2 gives the full variable domain: DAGVTQSPTHLIKTRGQQVTLRCSPKSGHDTVSWYQQALGQGPQFIFQYYEEEERQRGNFPDRFSGHQFPNYSSELNVNALLLGDSALYLCASSLFGGGLINTGELFFGEGSRLTVL.

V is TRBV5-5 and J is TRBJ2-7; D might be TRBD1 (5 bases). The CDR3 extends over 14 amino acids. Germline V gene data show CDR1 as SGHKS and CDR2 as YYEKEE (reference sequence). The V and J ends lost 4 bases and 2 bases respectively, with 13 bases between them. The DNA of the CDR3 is TGTGCCAGCAGCCCACCGACAGCTACCTACGAGCAGTACTTC. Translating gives CASSPPTATYEQYF.

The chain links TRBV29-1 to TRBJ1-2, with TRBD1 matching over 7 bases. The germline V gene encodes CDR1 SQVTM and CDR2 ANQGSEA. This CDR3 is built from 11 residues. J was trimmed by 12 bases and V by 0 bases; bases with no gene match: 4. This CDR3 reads CSVEEGGGDTF. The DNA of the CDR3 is TGCAGCGTTGAAGAAGGAGGGGGCGACACCTTC.

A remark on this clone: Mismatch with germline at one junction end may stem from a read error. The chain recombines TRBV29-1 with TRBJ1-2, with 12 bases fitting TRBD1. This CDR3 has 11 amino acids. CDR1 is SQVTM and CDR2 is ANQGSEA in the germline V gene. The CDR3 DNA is TGCAGCGTCGTCCCGGGACAGGGGGCCAGCTTC. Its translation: CSVVPGQGASF. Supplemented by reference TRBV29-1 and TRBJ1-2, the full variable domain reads SAVISQKPSRDICQRGTSLTIQCQVDSQVTMMFWYRQQPGQSLTLIATANQGSEATYESGFVIDKFPISRPNLTFSTLTVSNMSPEDSSIYLCSVVPGQGASFGSGTRLTVV.

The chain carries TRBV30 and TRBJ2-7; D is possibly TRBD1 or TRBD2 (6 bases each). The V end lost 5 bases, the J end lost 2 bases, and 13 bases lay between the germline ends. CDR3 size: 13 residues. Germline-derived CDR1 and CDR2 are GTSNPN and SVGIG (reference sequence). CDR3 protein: CAWSVGGTYEQYF. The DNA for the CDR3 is TGTGCCTGGTCTGTGGGGGGCACCTACGAGCAGTACTTC.

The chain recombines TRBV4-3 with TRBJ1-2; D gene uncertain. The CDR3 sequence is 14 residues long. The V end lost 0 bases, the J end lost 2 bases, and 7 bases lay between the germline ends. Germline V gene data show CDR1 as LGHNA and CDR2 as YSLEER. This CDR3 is CASSQDTANYGYTF. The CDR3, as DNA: TGCGCCAGCAGCCAAGACACAGCGAACTATGGCTACACCTTC.

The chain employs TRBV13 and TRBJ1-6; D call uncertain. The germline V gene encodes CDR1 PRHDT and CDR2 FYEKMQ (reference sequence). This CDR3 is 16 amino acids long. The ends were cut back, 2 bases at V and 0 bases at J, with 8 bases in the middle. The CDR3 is CASSLTGVSYNSPLHF. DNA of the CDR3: TGTGCCAGCAGCTTAACCGGGGTCTCCTATAATTCACCCCTCCACTTT.

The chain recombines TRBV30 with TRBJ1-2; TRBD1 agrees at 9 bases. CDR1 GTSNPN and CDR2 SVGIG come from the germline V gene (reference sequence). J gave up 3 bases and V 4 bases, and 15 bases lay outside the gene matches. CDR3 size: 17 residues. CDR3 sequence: CAWIPPHPTGGHYGYTF. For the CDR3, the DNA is TGTGCCTGGATTCCGCCCCATCCGACAGGGGGACACTATGGCTACACCTTC. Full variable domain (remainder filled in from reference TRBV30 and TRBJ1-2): SQTIHQWPATLVQPVGSPLSLECTVEGTSNPNLYWYRQAAGRGLQLLFYSVGIGQISSEVPQNLSASRPQDRQFILSSKKLLLSDSGFYLCAWIPPHPTGGHYGYTFGSGTRLTVV.

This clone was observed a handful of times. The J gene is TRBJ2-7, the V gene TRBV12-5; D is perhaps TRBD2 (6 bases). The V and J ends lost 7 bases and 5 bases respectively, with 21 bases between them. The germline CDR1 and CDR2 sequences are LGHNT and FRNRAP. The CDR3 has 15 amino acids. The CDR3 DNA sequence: TGTGCTAGTGCCCGCGGGGCTTCCCCGGGGGACGAGCAGTACTTC. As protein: CASARGASPGDEQYF.

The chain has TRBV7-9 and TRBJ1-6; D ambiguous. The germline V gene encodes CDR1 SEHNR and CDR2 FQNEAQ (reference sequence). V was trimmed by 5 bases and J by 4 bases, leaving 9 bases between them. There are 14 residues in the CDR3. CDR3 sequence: CASSLAGYNSPLHF. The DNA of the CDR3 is TGTGCCAGCAGCCTGGCGGGGTATAATTCACCCCTCCACTTT.

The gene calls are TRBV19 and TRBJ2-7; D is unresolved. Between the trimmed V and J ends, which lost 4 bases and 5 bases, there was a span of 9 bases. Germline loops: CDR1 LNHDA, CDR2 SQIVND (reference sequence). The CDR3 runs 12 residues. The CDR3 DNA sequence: TGTGCCAGTAGTAACTGGGGAAACGAGCAGTACTTC. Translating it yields CASSNWGNEQYF.